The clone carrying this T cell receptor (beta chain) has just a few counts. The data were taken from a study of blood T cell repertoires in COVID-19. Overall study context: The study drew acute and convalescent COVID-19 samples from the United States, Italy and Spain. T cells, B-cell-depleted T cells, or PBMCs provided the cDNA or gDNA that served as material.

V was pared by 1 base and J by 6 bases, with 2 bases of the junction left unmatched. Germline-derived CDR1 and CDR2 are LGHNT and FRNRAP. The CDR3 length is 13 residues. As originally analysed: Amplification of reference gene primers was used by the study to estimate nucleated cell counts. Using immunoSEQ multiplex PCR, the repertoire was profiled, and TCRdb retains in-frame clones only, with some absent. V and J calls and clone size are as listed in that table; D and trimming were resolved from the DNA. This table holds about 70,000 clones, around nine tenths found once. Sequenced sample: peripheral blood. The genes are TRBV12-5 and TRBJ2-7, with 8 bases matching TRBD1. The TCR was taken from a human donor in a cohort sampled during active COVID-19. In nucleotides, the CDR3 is TGTGCTAGTGGTTTGGGGACAGGGACCGAGCAGTACTTC. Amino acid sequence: CASGLGTGTEQYF.